This T cell receptor (beta chain) was sequenced in a study of PD-L1 blockade in urothelial cancer. The study, taken as a whole, reports: Pretreatment blood TCR clonality under the median forecast improved survival.

Data came from immunoSEQ multiplex PCR; TCRdb stores just in-frame clones and leaves some out. This table has about 120,000 clones, about 82% appearing once. The CDR3 extends over 14 amino acids. J gave up 7 bases and V 5 bases, and 7 bases lay outside the gene matches. Germline CDR1 reads SEHNR; CDR2 reads FQNEAQ (reference sequence). In this sample, this clone turned up once. Its antigen is not known. Time point: peripheral blood 6 weeks after treatment start. Individual patients had between 1 and 8 samples, taken pretreatment and on-treatment. Material: PBMCs, obtained around atezolizumab (anti-PD-L1) treatment. This sequence was found in a middle-aged man with urothelial cancer. The chain links TRBV7-9 to TRBJ1-5, with 8 bases that match TRBD1. Written as DNA, the CDR3 is TGTGCCAGCAGCCTCGACAGGGGTTACCAGCCCCAGCATTTT. The encoded protein is CASSLDRGYQPQHF.